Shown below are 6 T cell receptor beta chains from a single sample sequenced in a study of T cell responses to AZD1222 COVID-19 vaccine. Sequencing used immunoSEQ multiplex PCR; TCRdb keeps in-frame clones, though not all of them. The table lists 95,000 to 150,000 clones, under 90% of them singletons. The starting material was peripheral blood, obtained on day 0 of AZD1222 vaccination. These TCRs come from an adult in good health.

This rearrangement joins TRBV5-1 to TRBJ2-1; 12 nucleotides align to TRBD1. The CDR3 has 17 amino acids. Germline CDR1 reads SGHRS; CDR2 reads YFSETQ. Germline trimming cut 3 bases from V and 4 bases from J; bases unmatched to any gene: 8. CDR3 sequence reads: CASSSSPGQGAYNEQFF. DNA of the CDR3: TGCGCCAGCAGCTCGTCACCGGGACAGGGGGCTTACAATGAGCAGTTCTTC.

The CDR3 DNA reads as TGTGCCAGTAGTTATGGGGACGAGCAGTACTTC. It is translated as CASSYGDEQYF. This chain links TRBV19 with TRBJ2-7; D gene unclear. Per the germline V gene, CDR1 is LNHDA and CDR2 is SQIVND (reference sequence). CDR3 length equals 11 residues. Trimming took 5 bases from V and 5 from J, leaving 7 bases between them.

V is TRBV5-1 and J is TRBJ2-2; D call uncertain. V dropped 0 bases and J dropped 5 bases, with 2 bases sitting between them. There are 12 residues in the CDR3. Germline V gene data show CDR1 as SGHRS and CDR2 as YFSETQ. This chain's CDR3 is CASSLDTGELFF. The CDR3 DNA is TGCGCCAGCAGCTTGGATACCGGGGAGCTGTTTTTT.

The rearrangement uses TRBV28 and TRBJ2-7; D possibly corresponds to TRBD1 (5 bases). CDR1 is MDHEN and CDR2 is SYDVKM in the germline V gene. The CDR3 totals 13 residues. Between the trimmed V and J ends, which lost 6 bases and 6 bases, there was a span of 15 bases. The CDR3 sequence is CASRRVGVSEQYF. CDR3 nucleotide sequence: TGTGCCAGCAGGCGCGTAGGGGTAAGCGAGCAGTACTTC.

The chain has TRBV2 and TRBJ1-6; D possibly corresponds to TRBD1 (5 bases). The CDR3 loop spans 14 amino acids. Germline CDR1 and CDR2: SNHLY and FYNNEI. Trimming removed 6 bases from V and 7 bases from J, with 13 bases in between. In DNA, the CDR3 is TGTGCCAGCAGGGAGGGACCTGGGAATTCACCCCTCCACTTT. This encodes CASREGPGNSPLHF. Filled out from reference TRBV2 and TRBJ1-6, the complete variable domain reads EPEVTQTPSHQVTQMGQEVILRCVPISNHLYFYWYRQILGQKVEFLVSFYNNEISEKSEIFDDQFSVERPDGSNFTLKIRSTKLEDSAMYFCASREGPGNSPLHFGNGTRLTVT.

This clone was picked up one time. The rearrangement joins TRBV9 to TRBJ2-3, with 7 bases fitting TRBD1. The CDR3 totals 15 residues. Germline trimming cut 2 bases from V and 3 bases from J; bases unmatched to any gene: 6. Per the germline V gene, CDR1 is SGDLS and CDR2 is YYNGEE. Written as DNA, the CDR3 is TGTGCCAGCAGCGTGAGACAGGGCCGGACAGATACGCAGTATTTT. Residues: CASSVRQGRTDTQYF.